Detailed here is one TCR beta chain. Its antigen is as yet unknown. The sample belongs to a study of blood T cells in healthy people across ages. A minimum of 5 micrograms of total RNA was extracted per sample. A second about 6 to 11 cycle PCR used barcoded and J-beta primers. Each CDR3 protein gets one entry after TCRdb re-called the 5' RACE reads with MiXCR. This sample has about 640,000 distinct CDR3 sequences, with under 70% found just once. The study's findings and limits: Greater diversity and more naive CD4+ cells were seen in long-lived donors than in aged donors. Per million T cells, TCR beta diversity dropped roughly linearly as age increased.

The length of the CDR3 is 13 residues. Looked up from germline, CDR1 is DFQATT and CDR2 is SNEGSKA (reference sequence). Trimming stripped 6 bases from V and 5 bases from J, with 15 bases between. The chain is built from TRBV20-1 and TRBJ2-3; D remains unclear. The receptor was derived from a man aged 55 to 70 in good health. The specimen sequenced was blood. The CDR3: CSATPFILDTQYF. CDR3 bases: TGCAGTGCGACTCCGTTTATTCTAGATACGCAGTATTTT.